The 7 T cell receptor beta chains below come from one sample, sequenced in a study of OX40 agonist ivuxolimab in advanced cancers. Assay: immunoSEQ multiplex PCR; the TCRdb copy retains only in-frame clones and omits some. The sample has approximately 80,000 clones; around 90% are singletons. Specimen: CD4+ or CD8+ T cells sorted from blood, collected in a trial of the OX40 agonist ivuxolimab. The receptors derive from an adult with an advanced solid tumor such as melanoma, head and neck, liver or kidney cancer.

The rearrangement uses TRBV18 and TRBJ1-4, with D unresolved. The CDR3 extends over 15 amino acids. V lost 1 base and J 0 bases, leaving 6 bases between the germline ends. From germline, CDR1 is KGHSH and CDR2 LQKENI. For the CDR3, the DNA is TGTGCCAGCTCACCACAGGCTGCAACTAATGAAAAACTGTTTTTT. Its translation is CASSPQAATNEKLFF.

The V call is TRBV6-6, the J call TRBJ2-7, with D unresolved. CDR1 MNHNY and CDR2 SVGAGI come from the germline V gene (reference sequence). This CDR3 contains 14 residues. Between the trimmed V and J ends, which lost 2 bases and 0 bases, there was a span of 8 bases. Written as DNA, the CDR3 is TGTGCCAGCAGTTACAGTTACAGCTCCTACGAGCAGTACGTC. The encoded protein is CASSYSYSSYEQYV.

CDR3 DNA: TGTGCCAGTAGTGTTGGACTAGCGGGGGGACACTTCACCGGGGAGCTGTTTTTT. Translation: CASSVGLAGGHFTGELFF. This chain uses TRBV19 with TRBJ2-2, with TRBD2 matching 14 bases. The CDR3 is 18 amino acids. The germline V gene has CDR1 LNHDA and CDR2 SQIVND (reference sequence). Trimming cost V 5 bases and J 4 bases; bases outside gene matches: 9.

This chain connects TRBV6-1 to TRBJ1-5; weak D call: TRBD1 (6 bases). With 2 bases removed from V and 0 bases from J, the gap between germline ends came to 11 bases. Germline CDR1 is MNHNS and CDR2 is SASEGT. The CDR3 length is 16 residues. The DNA for the CDR3 is TGTGCCAGCAGTGAAAAGAGGGGGGATAGCAATCAGCCCCAGCATTTT. Translation gives CASSEKRGDSNQPQHF.

This chain links TRBV10-3 with TRBJ2-3; tentative D call: TRBD1 (5 bases). Germline CDR1 and CDR2: ENHRY and SYGVKD. The CDR3 has 17 residues. V was shortened by 3 bases and J by 2 bases, with 18 bases between the two germline ends. CDR3 nucleotide sequence: TGTGCCATCAGTGACCTTATAGACAGACGAAACACAGATACGCAGTATTTT. Its translation is CAISDLIDRRNTDTQYF.

The chain uses TRBV7-9 and TRBJ1-4; D remains unclear. Trimming removed 1 base at V and 0 bases at J, with 9 bases between. Germline values: CDR1 SEHNR, CDR2 FQNEAQ (reference sequence). This CDR3 contains 16 residues. The CDR3 coding sequence is TGTGCCAGCAGCTTAGGACTGTCTGCAACTAATGAAAAACTGTTTTTT. Translation gives CASSLGLSATNEKLFF. Full variable domain (missing parts from reference TRBV7-9 and TRBJ1-4): DTGVSQNPRHKITKRGQNVTFRCDPISEHNRLYWYRQTLGQGPEFLTYFQNEAQLEKSRLLSDRFSAERPKGSFSTLEIQRTEQGDSAMYLCASSLGLSATNEKLFFGSGTQLSVL.

The chain carries TRBV14 and TRBJ1-6; D is unresolved. This CDR3 has 17 residues. Trimming took off 6 bases at V and 0 bases at J, with 15 bases between the two ends. CDR1 SGHDN and CDR2 FVKESK come from the germline V gene. The CDR3 bases are TGTGCCAGCAGTCGAGAAAGCTGGGGCTCCTATAATTCACCCCTCCACTTT. It encodes CASSRESWGSYNSPLHF.